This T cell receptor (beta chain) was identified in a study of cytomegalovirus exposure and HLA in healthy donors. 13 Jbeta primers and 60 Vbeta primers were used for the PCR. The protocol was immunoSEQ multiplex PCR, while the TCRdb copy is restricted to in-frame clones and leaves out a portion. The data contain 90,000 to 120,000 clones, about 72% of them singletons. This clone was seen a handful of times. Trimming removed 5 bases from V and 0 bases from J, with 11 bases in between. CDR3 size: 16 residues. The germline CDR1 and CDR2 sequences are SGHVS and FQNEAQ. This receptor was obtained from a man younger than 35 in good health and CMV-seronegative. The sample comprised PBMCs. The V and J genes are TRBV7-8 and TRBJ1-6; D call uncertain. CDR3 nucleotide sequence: TGTGCCAGCAGCCCGCTCGGTAGCTCCTATAATTCACCCCTCCACTTT. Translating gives CASSPLGSSYNSPLHF.